This TCR beta chain was observed in a study of blood T cell repertoires in COVID-19. The wider study: Samples of COVID-19 (acute and convalescent) were obtained from the United States, Italy and Spain.

This clone was seen ten or more times. Authors' data handling: Amplification with reference gene primers provided the estimates of nucleated cell counts. Sequenced by immunoSEQ multiplex PCR; TCRdb stores in-frame clones only, minus some. For V, J and clone size, that table is used; D and trimming come from the DNA. The sample records approximately 240,000 clones, about 82% being singletons. The germline gives CDR1 MDHEN, CDR2 SYDVKM. The CDR3 loop spans 15 amino acids. V dropped 6 bases and J dropped 0; count of bases not matched to a gene: 3. The chain is built from TRBV28 and TRBJ2-7; 12 bases match TRBD2. The sequencing sample was made of peripheral blood. The clonotype comes from a woman aged 55-70 years with active or convalescent COVID-19. The CDR3 DNA sequence: TGTGCCAGCAGCCAGGGACTAGCGGGCTCCTACGAGCAGTACTTC. Translated: CASSQGLAGSYEQYF. The full variable domain, its missing parts supplied by reference TRBV28 and TRBJ2-7, is DVKVTQSSRYLVKRTGEKVFLECVQDMDHENMFWYRQDPGLGLRLIYFSYDVKMKEKGDIPEGYSVSREKKERFSLILESASTNQTSMYLCASSQGLAGSYEQYFGPGTRLTVT.